What follows is one T cell receptor beta chain and its context. Only in-frame clones appear in the TCRdb table, and some are missing; sequencing was by immunoSEQ multiplex PCR. Here the sample spans roughly 250,000 clones, approximately 90% being singletons. Cohorts were assigned according to the clinical history that participants reported. The data are from a study of blood T cell repertoires in COVID-19. Study background: Samples representing acute and convalescent COVID-19 were sourced from the United States, Italy and Spain.

The CDR3 spans 13 residues. V gave up 5 bases and J gave up 2 bases, with 10 bases separating them. Per the germline V gene, CDR1 is SGHTA and CDR2 is FQGNSA. This TCR came from a woman aged 40 to 50 with acute COVID-19. The sample was PBMCs or T cells enriched from blood (not recorded which). The V and J genes are TRBV7-2 and TRBJ2-7; D is perhaps TRBD2 (5 bases). CDR3 loop: CASSQPGAYEQYF. CDR3 nucleotides: TGTGCCAGCAGCCAGCCCGGGGCCTACGAGCAGTACTTC.